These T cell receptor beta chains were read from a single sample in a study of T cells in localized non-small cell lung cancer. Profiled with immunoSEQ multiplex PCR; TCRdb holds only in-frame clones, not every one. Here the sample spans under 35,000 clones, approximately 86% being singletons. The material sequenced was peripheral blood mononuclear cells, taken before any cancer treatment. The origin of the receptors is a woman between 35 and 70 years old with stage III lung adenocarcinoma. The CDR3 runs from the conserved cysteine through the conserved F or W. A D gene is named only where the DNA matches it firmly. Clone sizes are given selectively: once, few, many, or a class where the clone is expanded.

cdr3_nt: TGTGCCAGCAGCGTAGGGGCTGGAGCGGGGGGCTCAGATACGCAGTATTTT
cdr3_aa: CASSVGAGAGGSDTQYF
j_call: TRBJ2-3
cdr3_length: 17
clone_size: -
v_call: TRBV9
d_call: TRBD2

cdr3_nt: TGTGCCAGCAGTCCCACGGGGCGGGGCACTGAAGCTTTCTTT
cdr3_aa: CASSPTGRGTEAFF
j_call: TRBJ1-1
cdr3_length: 14
clone_size: medium-sized
v_call: TRBV6-5
d_call: -

cdr3_nt: TGTGCCAGCAGCCCCGACAGGGACTATGGCTACACCTTC
cdr3_aa: CASSPDRDYGYTF
j_call: TRBJ1-2
cdr3_length: 13
clone_size: once
v_call: TRBV11-2
d_call: TRBD1

cdr3_nt: TGTGCCAGCAGCGAAAAGGGTCCGGGCTATGGCTACACCTTC
cdr3_aa: CASSEKGPGYGYTF
j_call: TRBJ1-2
cdr3_length: 14
clone_size: -
v_call: TRBV7-9
d_call: -

cdr3_nt: TGTGCCAGCAGCTCCAGAGCGGACAGGGCGGCCACCGGGGAGCTGTTTTTT
cdr3_aa: CASSSRADRAATGELFF
j_call: TRBJ2-2
cdr3_length: 17
clone_size: -
v_call: TRBV7-2
d_call: TRBD1

cdr3_nt: TGCGCCAGCAGCTTGGCCCCTGGCGGGGGTAGGCGGAACTATGGCTACACCTTC
cdr3_aa: CASSLAPGGGRRNYGYTF
j_call: TRBJ1-2
cdr3_length: 18
clone_size: -
v_call: TRBV5-1
d_call: -

cdr3_nt: TGTGCCAGCAGCCCCGGGAACCCAGGGTCCTACGAGCAGTACTTC
cdr3_aa: CASSPGNPGSYEQYF
j_call: TRBJ2-7
cdr3_length: 15
clone_size: -
v_call: TRBV7-3
d_call: -

cdr3_nt: TGTGCCAGCAGCCGGACTAGCGGGAGGGCTGAGCAGTTCTTC
cdr3_aa: CASSRTSGRAEQFF
j_call: TRBJ2-1
cdr3_length: 14
clone_size: -
v_call: TRBV11-2
d_call: TRBD2

cdr3_nt: TGTGCCAGCAGCTTGTGGTTGGGGACCATGAACACTGAAGCTTTCTTT
cdr3_aa: CASSLWLGTMNTEAFF
j_call: TRBJ1-1
cdr3_length: 16
clone_size: few
v_call: TRBV5-6
d_call: -

cdr3_nt: TGTGCCAGCAGTGAATTAGGGGGGGCCACTGAAGCTTTCTTT
cdr3_aa: CASSELGGATEAFF
j_call: TRBJ1-1
cdr3_length: 14
clone_size: -
v_call: TRBV2
d_call: -

cdr3_nt: TGTGCCAGCAGCTTAGTGAGGACAGGCGAGCAGTACTTC
cdr3_aa: CASSLVRTGEQYF
j_call: TRBJ2-7
cdr3_length: 13
clone_size: -
v_call: TRBV7-6
d_call: TRBD1

cdr3_nt: TGTGCCAGCAGTTTGACAGGGGACAATTCACCCCTCCACTTT
cdr3_aa: CASSLTGDNSPLHF
j_call: TRBJ1-6
cdr3_length: 14
clone_size: -
v_call: TRBV11-2
d_call: TRBD1

cdr3_nt: TGTGCCAGCAGTTACAGGGCCGGGGTGTCCTACGAGCAGTACTTC
cdr3_aa: CASSYRAGVSYEQYF
j_call: TRBJ2-7
cdr3_length: 15
clone_size: -
v_call: TRBV27
d_call: -

cdr3_nt: TGTGCCAGCAGCCCCCCACAGGGGACATACGAGCAGTACTTC
cdr3_aa: CASSPPQGTYEQYF
j_call: TRBJ2-7
cdr3_length: 14
clone_size: -
v_call: TRBV11-2
d_call: TRBD1

cdr3_nt: TGTGCCAGCAGCTTCTGGGGTTGGGCTGAAGCTTTCTTT
cdr3_aa: CASSFWGWAEAFF
j_call: TRBJ1-1
cdr3_length: 13
clone_size: -
v_call: TRBV13
d_call: -

cdr3_nt: TGTGCCAGCAAGGGCTGGTTAGCGGGGACGAACACCGGGGAGCTGTTTTTT
cdr3_aa: CASKGWLAGTNTGELFF
j_call: TRBJ2-2
cdr3_length: 17
clone_size: -
v_call: TRBV27
d_call: TRBD2

cdr3_nt: TGCGCCAGCAGCGGCCGGCGGCCGTACTCCTCCAGTACCGGGGAGCTGTTTTTT
cdr3_aa: CASSGRRPYSSSTGELFF
j_call: TRBJ2-2
cdr3_length: 18
clone_size: -
v_call: TRBV5-1
d_call: -

cdr3_nt: TGCGCCAGCAGTCAATCGGTACAGGAGTACTACGAGCAGTACTTC
cdr3_aa: CASSQSVQEYYEQYF
j_call: TRBJ2-7
cdr3_length: 15
clone_size: -
v_call: TRBV23-1
d_call: -

cdr3_nt: TGTGCCACCAGCACCCTAGGGGCCATATCCTACAATGAGCAGTTCTTC
cdr3_aa: CATSTLGAISYNEQFF
j_call: TRBJ2-1
cdr3_length: 16
clone_size: -
v_call: TRBV15
d_call: -

cdr3_nt: TGTGCCAGCAGAAACACTATGGGGGGAGGACTTGGCTACACCTTC
cdr3_aa: CASRNTMGGGLGYTF
j_call: TRBJ1-2
cdr3_length: 15
clone_size: -
v_call: TRBV28
d_call: -

cdr3_nt: TGTGCCAGCAAGGGGACAGGGGATTCACCCCTCCACTTT
cdr3_aa: CASKGTGDSPLHF
j_call: TRBJ1-6
cdr3_length: 13
clone_size: -
v_call: TRBV27
d_call: TRBD1

cdr3_nt: TGTGCCAGCAGCGCCGGGACTCGACGACGCACAGATACGCAGTATTTT
cdr3_aa: CASSAGTRRRTDTQYF
j_call: TRBJ2-3
cdr3_length: 16
clone_size: -
v_call: TRBV9
d_call: -

cdr3_nt: TGTGCCAGCAGCCATTTAGACAGGAACACTGAAGCTTTCTTT
cdr3_aa: CASSHLDRNTEAFF
j_call: TRBJ1-1
cdr3_length: 14
clone_size: -
v_call: TRBV4-2
d_call: -

cdr3_nt: TGTGCCAGCAGTTACTTGGCAGGGAGTGAGACCCAGTACTTC
cdr3_aa: CASSYLAGSETQYF
j_call: TRBJ2-5
cdr3_length: 14
clone_size: -
v_call: TRBV6-5
d_call: -

cdr3_nt: TGTGCCAGTAGTATACCCCCGGGACAGGGGAGGATGGCCGGGGAGCTGTTTTTT
cdr3_aa: CASSIPPGQGRMAGELFF
j_call: TRBJ2-2
cdr3_length: 18
clone_size: -
v_call: TRBV19
d_call: TRBD1

cdr3_nt: TGCGCCAGCAGCTTGGGGACAGGGGGCTCCCACAATGAGCAGTTCTTC
cdr3_aa: CASSLGTGGSHNEQFF
j_call: TRBJ2-1
cdr3_length: 16
clone_size: -
v_call: TRBV5-1
d_call: TRBD1

cdr3_nt: TGTGCCAGCAGTGCCGGGCGCGGGGGGGCGATCGACGAGCAGTACTTC
cdr3_aa: CASSAGRGGAIDEQYF
j_call: TRBJ2-7
cdr3_length: 16
clone_size: -
v_call: TRBV27
d_call: TRBD2

cdr3_nt: TGTGCCAGCTCACCAGGGATTTTAGGTTGGAGCACTGAAGCTTTCTTT
cdr3_aa: CASSPGILGWSTEAFF
j_call: TRBJ1-1
cdr3_length: 16
clone_size: -
v_call: TRBV18
d_call: -

cdr3_nt: TGCAGCGTCCCCCTAGCGGGGGTGGAGACCCAGTACTTC
cdr3_aa: CSVPLAGVETQYF
j_call: TRBJ2-5
cdr3_length: 13
clone_size: -
v_call: TRBV29-1
d_call: TRBD2

cdr3_nt: TGTGCCATCAGTGCGGGACAGATCAATCAGCCCCAGCATTTT
cdr3_aa: CAISAGQINQPQHF
j_call: TRBJ1-5
cdr3_length: 14
clone_size: -
v_call: TRBV10-3
d_call: TRBD1

cdr3_nt: TGTGCCAGCAGGAGAGCGGGAGGGAGAAATGAGCAGTTCTTC
cdr3_aa: CASRRAGGRNEQFF
j_call: TRBJ2-1
cdr3_length: 14
clone_size: -
v_call: TRBV27
d_call: TRBD2

cdr3_nt: TGCAGCGTCGGGACTAGCGGGGGCAATGAGCAGTTCTTC
cdr3_aa: CSVGTSGGNEQFF
j_call: TRBJ2-1
cdr3_length: 13
clone_size: -
v_call: TRBV29-1
d_call: TRBD2

cdr3_nt: TGTGCCAGCAGCTCCCAGTCGGACAGGGTCGCCTATGGCTACACCTTC
cdr3_aa: CASSSQSDRVAYGYTF
j_call: TRBJ1-2
cdr3_length: 16
clone_size: -
v_call: TRBV7-9
d_call: TRBD1

cdr3_nt: TGCAGCGTTGAAACTCCGGGACAGGGGGCATCCTACGAGCAGTACTTC
cdr3_aa: CSVETPGQGASYEQYF
j_call: TRBJ2-7
cdr3_length: 16
clone_size: -
v_call: TRBV29-1
d_call: TRBD1

cdr3_nt: TGCAGCGTTCGAGGACCGACGAACACTGAAGCTTTCTTT
cdr3_aa: CSVRGPTNTEAFF
j_call: TRBJ1-1
cdr3_length: 13
clone_size: once
v_call: TRBV29-1
d_call: -

cdr3_nt: TGTGCCAGCAGTTACTCTTGGCCGGATCCCTACGAGCAGTACTTC
cdr3_aa: CASSYSWPDPYEQYF
j_call: TRBJ2-7
cdr3_length: 15
clone_size: -
v_call: TRBV6-5
d_call: -

cdr3_nt: TGTGCCAGCTCCCCTGGCTCCTATAATTCACCCCTCCACTTT
cdr3_aa: CASSPGSYNSPLHF
j_call: TRBJ1-6
cdr3_length: 14
clone_size: -
v_call: TRBV18
d_call: -

cdr3_nt: TGTGCCAGTAGTAGTGGGGCGGGGCACACAGATACGCAGTATTTT
cdr3_aa: CASSSGAGHTDTQYF
j_call: TRBJ2-3
cdr3_length: 15
clone_size: -
v_call: TRBV19
d_call: -

cdr3_nt: TGCGCCAGCAGCCAACGACAGGGACCTGGAAACACCATATATTTT
cdr3_aa: CASSQRQGPGNTIYF
j_call: TRBJ1-3
cdr3_length: 15
clone_size: -
v_call: TRBV4-3
d_call: TRBD1

cdr3_nt: TGTGCCAGCAGTCCCGGGACTAGCGGGAGGGCCGTCCACGAGCAGTACTTC
cdr3_aa: CASSPGTSGRAVHEQYF
j_call: TRBJ2-7
cdr3_length: 17
clone_size: -
v_call: TRBV28
d_call: TRBD2

cdr3_nt: TGTGCCAGCAGTATAGATCCTGGGCAAAGCTATGGCTACACCTTC
cdr3_aa: CASSIDPGQSYGYTF
j_call: TRBJ1-2
cdr3_length: 15
clone_size: -
v_call: TRBV25-1
d_call: -

cdr3_nt: TGCGCCAGCAGCCAAACTCTGGGCACAGATACGCAGTATTTT
cdr3_aa: CASSQTLGTDTQYF
j_call: TRBJ2-3
cdr3_length: 14
clone_size: -
v_call: TRBV5-1
d_call: -